This T cell receptor (beta chain) was profiled in a study of blood T cell repertoires in COVID-19. In the study overall: The United States, Italy and Spain were the sources of the acute and convalescent COVID-19 samples. The cDNA or gDNA used as material had been derived from T cells, B-cell-depleted T cells, or PBMCs.

Using immunoSEQ multiplex PCR, the repertoire was profiled, and TCRdb retains in-frame clones only, with some absent. The top ten clones hold approximately 8% of a sample with some 120,000 clones, roughly 90% of them seen once. This clone was seen a single time. The CDR3 contains 14 residues. Germline-derived CDR1 and CDR2 are KGHDR and SFDVKD. The V gene end was trimmed by 9 bases and the J gene end by 0 bases; junction bases not matched to a gene: 3. The chain links TRBV24-1 to TRBJ2-2, with 7 bases lining up with TRBD1. This receptor was obtained from a man aged 45-60 years with acute or convalescent COVID-19. Sample: peripheral blood. CDR3 amino acids: CATEGQPNTGELFF. For the CDR3, the DNA is TGTGCCACCGAGGGACAGCCGAACACCGGGGAGCTGTTTTTT.